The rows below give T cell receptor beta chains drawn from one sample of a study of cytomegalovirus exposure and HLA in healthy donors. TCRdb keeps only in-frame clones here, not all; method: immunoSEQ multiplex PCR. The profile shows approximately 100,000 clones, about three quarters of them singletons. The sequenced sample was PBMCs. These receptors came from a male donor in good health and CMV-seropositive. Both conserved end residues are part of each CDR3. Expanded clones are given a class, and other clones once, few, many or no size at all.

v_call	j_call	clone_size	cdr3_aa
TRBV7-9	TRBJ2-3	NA	CASSLGQGTDTQYF
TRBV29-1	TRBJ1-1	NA	CSPSQGGNTEAFF
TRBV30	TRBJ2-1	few	CAWSVQNKRQFF
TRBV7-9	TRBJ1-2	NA	CASSFLAPYNYGYTF
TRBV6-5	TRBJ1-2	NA	CASGKTDSYGYTF
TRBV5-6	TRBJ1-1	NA	CASSFTPAVPTEAFF
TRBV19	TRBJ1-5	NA	CASTSAGTQHF
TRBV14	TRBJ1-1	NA	CASSPRQANTEAFF
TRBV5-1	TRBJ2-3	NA	CASSLSQYTDTQYF
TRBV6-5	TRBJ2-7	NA	CASRSDGYEQYF
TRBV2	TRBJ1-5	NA	CASSLQGPNQPQHF
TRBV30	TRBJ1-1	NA	CAWARGFYTEAFF
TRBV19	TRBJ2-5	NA	CASQDRGKTQYF
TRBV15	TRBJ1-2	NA	CATSPLSGAGYTF
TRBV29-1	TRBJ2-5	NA	CSVAVETQYF
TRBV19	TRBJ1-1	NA	CASVPRGLGTEAFF
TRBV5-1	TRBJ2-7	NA	CASSPADRVPYEQYF
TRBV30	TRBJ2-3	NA	CAWNPGVLADTQYF
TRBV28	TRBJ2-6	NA	CASRRGWDSGANVLTF
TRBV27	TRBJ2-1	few	CASSLGLAGGSEQFF
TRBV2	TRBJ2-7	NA	CASSEGSLSYEQYF